Each of the 9 T cell receptor beta chains below was sequenced from the same sample in a study of T cell responses to AZD1222 COVID-19 vaccine. This table comes from immunoSEQ multiplex PCR, and its TCRdb copy is limited to in-frame clones, with some not included. In the table there are about 100,000 clones, approximately 87% of which are singletons. Sample: peripheral blood, taken on day 0 of AZD1222 vaccination. These TCRs come from an adult in good health.

The gene calls are TRBV4-2 and TRBJ2-5; maybe TRBD2 (5 bases). Trimming left V 1 base short and J 5 bases short, with 11 bases between. This CDR3 is built from 14 residues. Germline V gene sequence: CDR1 LGHNA, CDR2 YNFKEQ. CDR3 sequence (DNA): TGTGCCAGCAGCCAAGTGTCCGGGAAGGAGACCCAGTACTTC. Its translation: CASSQVSGKETQYF.

The chain uses TRBV6-5 and TRBJ2-7, with D perhaps TRBD1 (7 bases). V lost 2 bases and J lost 3, with 11 bases in between. From germline, CDR1 is MNHEY and CDR2 SVGAGI. The length of the CDR3 is 14 residues. The CDR3 protein is CASSYARGDYEQYF. In DNA, the CDR3 is TGTGCCAGCAGTTACGCCAGGGGGGACTACGAGCAGTACTTC.

The chain is built from TRBV9 and TRBJ1-5, with D unresolved. V lost 0 bases, J lost 6 bases, and 10 bases lay in between. The CDR3 sequence is 14 residues long. Germline V gene data show CDR1 as SGDLS and CDR2 as YYNGEE. CDR3 bases: TGTGCCAGCAGCGTAGGTGGAGGGTCTCAGCCCCAGCATTTT. Protein: CASSVGGGSQPQHF.

V gene TRBV7-3 combines with J gene TRBJ2-3; 9 bases match TRBD2. The germline V gene encodes CDR1 SGHTA and CDR2 FQGTGA. Trimming took 5 bases from V and 4 from J; bases not matched to a gene: 7. This CDR3 comprises 15 residues. The CDR3 nucleotides are TGTGCCAGCAGCCAGACTAGCGGAAAGGCAGATACGCAGTATTTT. Protein: CASSQTSGKADTQYF. Full variable domain (rest looked up from reference TRBV7-3 and TRBJ2-3): GAGVSQTPSNKVTEKGKYVELRCDPISGHTALYWYRQSLGQGPEFLIYFQGTGAADDSGLPNDRFFAVRPEGSVSTLKIQRTERGDSAVYLCASSQTSGKADTQYFGPGTRLTVL.

The genes are TRBV18 and TRBJ2-2; TRBD1 is a possible D gene (6 bases). Germline V gene lookup returns CDR1 KGHSH and CDR2 LQKENI. The CDR3 consists of 14 residues. Trimming took off 1 base at V and 4 bases at J, with 7 bases between the two ends. CDR3 region: CASSPLQGTGELFF. The CDR3 DNA reads as TGTGCCAGCTCACCACTACAGGGCACCGGGGAGCTGTTTTTT.

The chain recombines TRBV18 with TRBJ1-6, with 9 nucleotides matching TRBD1. This CDR3 is 14 amino acids long. CDR1 is KGHSH, CDR2 LQKENI, per germline. V dropped 3 bases and J dropped 7; count of bases not matched to a gene: 1. CDR3 in DNA: TGTGCCAGCTCACCCGGGACAGGGAATTCACCCCTCCACTTT. This encodes CASSPGTGNSPLHF.

This clone appeared a few times. The germline gene is not matched at one end of the junction; a read error may be the cause. The V gene is TRBV11-2, the J gene TRBJ2-7, with unresolved D. This CDR3 has 12 residues. The germline V gene encodes CDR1 SGHAT and CDR2 FQNNGV. CDR3 sequence reads: CASSLGFAEQYF. In nucleotides, the CDR3 is TGTGCCAGCAGTTTAGGGTTTGCCGAGCAGTACTTC.

The V and J genes are TRBV6-5 and TRBJ2-2, with a tentative D call TRBD2 (5 bases). Trimming removed 6 bases from V and 5 bases from J, with 7 bases in between. The CDR3 runs 12 residues. The germline CDR1 and CDR2 sequences are MNHEY and SVGAGI. CDR3 bases: TGTGCCAGCAGGAGGGAGACCGGGGAGCTGTTTTTT. It encodes CASRRETGELFF.

Written as DNA, the CDR3 is TGTGCCAGCAGCTTATTCAGAGCTAACTATGGCTACACCTTC. Encoded protein: CASSLFRANYGYTF. The chain uses TRBV7-2 and TRBJ1-2; D call uncertain. V was cut by 2 bases and J by 0 bases, with 7 bases left in between. The CDR3 spans 14 residues. Germline-derived CDR1 and CDR2 are SGHTA and FQGNSA. The variable domain in full, with the rest retrieved from reference TRBV7-2 and TRBJ1-2, is GAGVSQSPSNKVTEKGKDVELRCDPISGHTALYWYRQSLGQGLEFLIYFQGNSAPDKSGLPSDRFSAERTGGSVSTLTIQRTQQEDSAVYLCASSLFRANYGYTFGSGTRLTVV.